The 3 T cell receptor beta chains below all came from one sample that was sequenced in a study of blood T cell repertoires in COVID-19. TCRdb's table, derived via immunoSEQ multiplex PCR, lists solely in-frame clones and lacks some. Of 150,000 to 200,000 clones listed, around nine tenths are singletons. Sequenced material: peripheral blood. All receptors come from a man between 65 and 79 years old with acute or convalescent COVID-19.

The rearrangement uses TRBV7-9 and TRBJ2-7, with D perhaps matching TRBD2 (5 bases). Trimming removed 5 bases at V and 4 bases at J, with 12 bases between. Germline V CDR1 and CDR2: SEHNR, FQNEAQ (reference sequence). The CDR3 runs 13 residues. For the CDR3, the DNA is TGTGCCAGCAGCCCGAATGGGAGATACGAGCAGTACTTC. Its protein is CASSPNGRYEQYF.

This chain connects TRBV7-2 to TRBJ2-7; D is unclear. Germline V lookup: CDR1 SGHTA, CDR2 FQGNSA. Trimming stripped 5 bases from V and 0 bases from J, with 11 bases between. The CDR3 extends over 14 amino acids. DNA of the CDR3: TGTGCCAGCAGCCCTTGGCAAAGCTCCTACGAGCAGTACTTC. Translating gives CASSPWQSSYEQYF. Based on the CDR3 plus reference TRBV7-2 and TRBJ2-7, the full variable domain is GAGVSQSPSNKVTEKGKDVELRCDPISGHTALYWYRQSLGQGLEFLIYFQGNSAPDKSGLPSDRFSAERTGGSVSTLTIQRTQQEDSAVYLCASSPWQSSYEQYFGPGTRLTVT.

This chain joins TRBV7-2 and TRBJ1-1; 7 bases align to TRBD1. After removal of 5 bases from V and 3 bases from J, the junction contained 6 bases not matched to a gene. CDR1 is SGHTA and CDR2 is FQGNSA in the germline V gene. This CDR3 has 14 amino acids. DNA of the CDR3: TGTGCCAGCAGCCGCGGACAGGCGGACACTGAAGCTTTCTTT. Translated, it gives CASSRGQADTEAFF.